Following are 22 T cell receptor beta chains from one sample sequenced in a study of beta chain features in type 1 diabetes. Study-level points and caveats: Significant though moderate, a shortening of TCRB CDR3s appeared in all four CD4+ subsets of Type 1 diabetes patients.

What was sequenced were expressed TCRB transcripts, since all of the isolated RNA had been reverse transcribed. Here immunoSEQ multiplex PCR was the method, and the copy in TCRdb shows in-frame clones only, minus some. The sample has some 660,000 clones, over 11% seen once; the top ten hold approximately 0.039%. These TCRs are of unknown antigen specificity. Source material: naive CD4+ T cells from blood. These TCRs come from a man between 18 and 29 years old with type 1 diabetes.

This clone was detected only a few times. The chain combines TRBV30 with TRBJ1-1; 8 bases align to TRBD1. CDR1 and CDR2 from the germline V gene are GTSNPN and SVGIG (reference sequence). The V and J ends lost 3 bases and 1 base, in that order; junction bases with no gene match: 4. This CDR3 is built from 14 residues. CDR3 region: CAWRSGQGNTEAFF. The DNA of the CDR3 is TGTGCCTGGAGGTCTGGACAGGGGAACACTGAAGCTTTCTTT.

The chain recombines TRBV5-1 with TRBJ1-2; D is unresolved. This CDR3 region has 16 residues. Trimming stripped 3 bases from V and 0 bases from J, with 15 bases between. Germline-derived CDR1 and CDR2 are SGHRS and YFSETQ. The CDR3 region is CASSSGNDGSNYGYTF. The CDR3 DNA reads TGCGCCAGCAGCTCCGGGAATGATGGGTCTAACTATGGCTACACCTTC.

This clone was observed a few times. The V and J genes are TRBV28 and TRBJ2-1; 7 positions agree with TRBD2. The CDR3 consists of 11 residues. V gave up 5 bases and J gave up 14 bases; unmatched junction bases: 6. CDR1 is MDHEN and CDR2 is SYDVKM in the germline V gene. CDR3: CASSLAALKFF. DNA for the CDR3: TGTGCCAGCAGTCTAGCGGCGCTTAAGTTCTTC.

This clone was seen a handful of times. This chain uses TRBV19 with TRBJ1-2, with TRBD1 matching over 7 bases. The J segment lost 4 bases and the V segment lost 6 bases, leaving 11 bases of the junction unmatched. This CDR3 spans 15 amino acids. Germline loops: CDR1 LNHDA, CDR2 SQIVND (reference sequence). The CDR3 sequence: CASRRTGEVAYGYTF. CDR3 in DNA: TGTGCCAGTAGGAGAACAGGGGAAGTAGCCTATGGCTACACCTTC. The full variable domain, with the rest looked up from reference TRBV19 and TRBJ1-2, is DGGITQSPKYLFRKEGQNVTLSCEQNLNHDAMYWYRQDPGQGLRLIYYSQIVNDFQKGDIAEGYSVSREKKESFPLTVTSAQKNPTAFYLCASRRTGEVAYGYTFGSGTRLTVV.

The rearrangement joins TRBV25-1 to TRBJ2-1; a possible D gene is TRBD2 (5 bases). Per germline, CDR1 MGHDK and CDR2 SYGVNS. The CDR3 has 15 residues. The V and J ends lost 4 bases and 4 bases respectively, with 14 bases between them. The CDR3: CASSAGRGLYNEQFF. Here the CDR3 DNA reads TGTGCCAGCAGTGCGGGTAGAGGGCTTTACAATGAGCAGTTCTTC.

This clone appeared a few times. CDR3 sequence reads: CASSSIGADTQYF. CDR3 coding DNA: TGTGCCAGCAGCTCGATTGGGGCAGATACGCAGTATTTT. The rearrangement joins TRBV6-5 to TRBJ2-3; D call uncertain. Per the germline V gene, CDR1 is MNHEY and CDR2 is SVGAGI. This CDR3 contains 13 residues. V was trimmed by 6 bases and J by 4 bases, leaving 11 bases between them.

Only a few counts were recorded for this clone. The chain recombines TRBV18 with TRBJ1-2, with TRBD1 matching over 8 bases. This CDR3 contains 14 residues. Per germline, CDR1 KGHSH and CDR2 LQKENI. V shed 6 bases and J 6 bases; nucleotides not matched to a gene: 9. CDR3 region: CASSPDRAGDGYTF. CDR3 coding DNA: TGTGCCAGCTCTCCGGACAGGGCCGGGGATGGCTACACCTTC.

The genes are TRBV7-9 and TRBJ1-6, with no clear D. The CDR3 has 13 amino acids. Germline loops: CDR1 SEHNR, CDR2 FQNEAQ (reference sequence). Deletions cut 5 bases from V and 10 bases from J, with 12 bases between. The CDR3 protein is CASSHPDPSPLHF. The CDR3, as DNA: TGTGCCAGCAGCCATCCTGACCCGTCACCCCTCCACTTT.

The V and J genes are TRBV6-5 and TRBJ1-6; D is possibly TRBD1 (5 bases). This CDR3 contains 15 residues. Per the germline V gene, CDR1 is MNHEY and CDR2 is SVGAGI. V was pared by 8 bases and J by 2 bases, with 13 bases between. Written as DNA, the CDR3 is TGTGCCAGCGGGCAGGGCTACACCTATAATTCACCCCTCCACTTT. Translating gives CASGQGYTYNSPLHF.

The rearrangement links TRBV30 to TRBJ2-7, with D possibly TRBD1 on 5 matching bases. The length of the CDR3 is 13 residues. The ends were cut back, 5 bases at V and 6 bases at J, with 17 bases in the middle. CDR1 and CDR2 from the germline V gene are GTSNPN and SVGIG (reference sequence). This chain's CDR3 is CAWWEGDSGEQYF. DNA of the CDR3: TGTGCCTGGTGGGAAGGGGATAGTGGCGAGCAGTACTTC.

Only a few counts were recorded for this clone. The V gene is TRBV29-1, the J gene TRBJ1-3, with 7 bases that match TRBD1. Germline assignment: CDR1 SQVTM and CDR2 ANQGSEA. V lost 5 bases to trimming and J lost 0 bases; unmatched junction nucleotides: 4. This CDR3 has 14 amino acids. The DNA for the CDR3 is TGCAGCGTTAAAGGGGGCCCCTCTGGAAACACCATATATTTT. It yields the protein CSVKGGPSGNTIYF.

This clone appeared a few times. CDR3 DNA sequence: TGCGCCAGCAGAATCACTACAGGGCTCCAAGAGACCCAGTACTTC. This codes for CASRITTGLQETQYF. This chain joins TRBV5-1 and TRBJ2-5; possible D gene TRBD1, 6 bases. Germline V CDR1 and CDR2: SGHRS, YFSETQ. CDR3 length equals 15 residues. Trimming pared 5 bases from V and 1 base from J, leaving 15 bases between.

The chain carries TRBV5-1 and TRBJ2-5; D uncertain. Looked up from germline, CDR1 is SGHRS and CDR2 is YFSETQ. With 4 bases removed from V and 3 bases from J, the gap between germline ends came to 19 bases. This CDR3 has 16 residues. In nucleotides, the CDR3 is TGCGCCAGCAGCCCCGGGCTCCGACTCGCGGAAGAGACCCAGTACTTC. Translation gives CASSPGLRLAEETQYF.

This clone was seen once. J is TRBJ2-5 and V is TRBV9; D may be TRBD1 (6 bases). The V gene's germline CDR1 is SGDLS and CDR2 YYNGEE. With 0 bases removed from V and 4 bases from J, the gap between germline ends came to 13 bases. The CDR3 is 15 residues long. The CDR3 DNA reads TGTGCCAGCAGCGTAGCTCCCCGGGACACAGAGACCCAGTACTTC. This encodes CASSVAPRDTETQYF.

V usage is TRBV7-2 and J usage is TRBJ2-3, with a weak D call TRBD1 (5 bases). In germline, CDR1 is SGHTA, CDR2 FQGNSA. Trimming removed 8 bases at V and 1 base at J, with 16 bases between. The CDR3 contains 15 residues. Here the CDR3 DNA reads TGTGCCAGCTCTGACAGCATTGGGGGCACAGATACGCAGTATTTT. Translation gives CASSDSIGGTDTQYF.

This clone has more than one count but fewer than ten. The chain is built from TRBV30 and TRBJ1-5; D gene uncertain. Germline CDR1 reads GTSNPN; CDR2 reads SVGIG (reference sequence). Trimming removed 5 bases from V and 5 bases from J, with 13 bases in between. The CDR3 is 13 amino acids. The CDR3 loop reads CAWGKDGHQPQHF. The CDR3 DNA reads TGTGCCTGGGGAAAGGACGGTCATCAGCCCCAGCATTTT.

The chain recombines TRBV4-2 with TRBJ1-2; no clear D gene. The CDR3 consists of 12 residues. The V and J ends lost 1 base and 8 bases respectively, with 8 bases between them. Germline V gene lookup returns CDR1 LGHNA and CDR2 YNFKEQ. The CDR3 is CASSQGPGGYTF. The CDR3 region has the DNA TGTGCCAGCAGCCAAGGGCCGGGCGGCTACACCTTC.

V and J are TRBV6-5 and TRBJ2-3; TRBD1 aligns across 9 bases. The CDR3 spans 15 residues. Germline V gives CDR1 MNHEY, CDR2 SVGAGI. V shed 6 bases, J shed 0 bases, and the junction held 4 bases outside the gene matches. The CDR3 sequence is CASRPGTGSTDTQYF. Here the CDR3 DNA reads TGTGCCAGCAGACCCGGGACAGGGAGCACAGATACGCAGTATTTT.

This rearrangement joins TRBV7-9 to TRBJ1-2; 10 bases map to TRBD1. Germline loops: CDR1 SEHNR, CDR2 FQNEAQ (reference sequence). The length of the CDR3 is 15 residues. After removal of 5 bases from V and 0 bases from J, the junction contained 3 bases not matched to a gene. CDR3 protein: CASSAGQGANYGYTF. CDR3 bases: TGTGCCAGCAGCGCCGGACAGGGGGCTAACTATGGCTACACCTTC.

This clone was seen a few times. The V gene is TRBV28, the J gene TRBJ2-3; no firm D call. Looked up from germline, CDR1 is MDHEN and CDR2 is SYDVKM. CDR3 length: 16 amino acids. V was trimmed by 8 bases and J by 2 bases, leaving 20 bases between them. The CDR3 sequence is CASGFLIGLNTDTQYF. The CDR3 nucleotides are TGTGCCAGCGGCTTCCTCATAGGGCTTAACACAGATACGCAGTATTTT.

This clone has only a few counts. This rearrangement joins TRBV11-2 to TRBJ2-3; either TRBD1 or TRBD2 may fit D (6 bases each). This CDR3 has 16 amino acids. Trimming pared 0 bases from V and 0 bases from J, leaving 10 bases between. CDR1 is SGHAT, CDR2 FQNNGV, per germline. Written as DNA, the CDR3 is TGTGCCAGCAGCTTAGATCGGAGGGGGAGCACAGATACGCAGTATTTT. Its protein product is CASSLDRRGSTDTQYF.

The chain uses TRBV7-9 and TRBJ2-4; 9 bases line up with TRBD1. CDR1 and CDR2 from the germline V gene are SEHNR and FQNEAQ (reference sequence). Losses at the gene ends were 5 bases for V and 0 bases for J; bases not matched to a gene: 5. The CDR3 loop spans 16 amino acids. Written as DNA, the CDR3 is TGTGCCAGCAGCATCGGACAGGGGCTAGCCAAAAACATTCAGTACTTC. Its protein product is CASSIGQGLAKNIQYF.